The rows below give T cell receptor beta chains drawn from one sample of a study of shared clonotypes between healthy human individuals. This table comes from immunoSEQ multiplex PCR, and its TCRdb copy is limited to in-frame clones, with some not included. This table has some 1 million clones, around 75% appearing once. The sample consisted of memory CD4+ T cells sorted from blood. These receptors were taken from a young man in good health. The CDR3 runs from the conserved cysteine through the conserved F or W. D genes are given only for firm matches. Only part of the rows carry a size: once, few, many, or a class if the clone is expanded.

NA	TRBV19	TRBD2	TRBJ2-7	CASRRLAGDEQYF	TGTGCCAGTAGACGACTAGCGGGAGACGAGCAGTACTTC
NA	TRBV11-2	TRBD1	TRBJ1-3	CASSPGTGGDGNTIYF	TGTGCCAGCAGCCCCGGGACAGGGGGCGATGGAAACACCATATATTTT
NA	TRBV2	TRBD2	TRBJ2-7	CASRRELAGNYEQYF	TGTGCCAGCAGGAGGGAACTAGCGGGGAACTACGAGCAGTACTTC
few	TRBV4-3	TRBD2	TRBJ2-5	CASSQSGLAGETQYF	TGCGCCAGCAGCCAGTCGGGACTAGCGGGAGAGACCCAGTACTTC
NA	TRBV30	TRBD1	TRBJ2-7	CAWSPGQGMSHEQYF	TGTGCCTGGAGCCCCGGACAGGGAATGTCCCACGAGCAGTACTTC
many	TRBV15	TRBD1	TRBJ2-4	CATSRDEGADKNIQYF	TGTGCCACCAGCAGAGATGAGGGGGCAGACAAAAACATTCAGTACTTC
NA	TRBV27	NA	TRBJ2-7	CASSLSPALGYEQYF	TGTGCCAGCAGTTTATCTCCAGCCCTCGGCTACGAGCAGTACTTC
NA	TRBV19	NA	TRBJ1-2	CASSIGGDGYTF	TGTGCCAGTAGTATTGGAGGGGATGGCTACACCTTC
NA	TRBV4-3	NA	TRBJ1-6	CASSQEGSPLHF	TGCGCCAGCAGCCAAGAGGGTTCACCCCTCCACTTT
NA	TRBV7-9	TRBD1	TRBJ1-3	CASSLDRVSGNTIYF	TGTGCCAGCAGCTTGGACAGGGTCTCTGGAAACACCATATATTTT
NA	TRBV7-8	NA	TRBJ1-5	CASSLIRDIGNQPQHF	TGTGCCAGCAGCTTAATCCGGGACATAGGCAATCAGCCCCAGCATTTT
NA	TRBV7-9	TRBD1	TRBJ1-1	CASSPGTEAEAFF	TGTGCCAGCAGCCCGGGGACAGAGGCTGAAGCTTTCTTT
NA	TRBV5-4	NA	TRBJ2-5	CASSLADYQETQYF	TGTGCCAGCAGCTTGGCCGATTACCAAGAGACCCAGTACTTC
once	TRBV5-4	NA	TRBJ1-6	CASSLSGSSYNSPLHF	TGTGCCAGCAGCTTATCTGGGAGCTCCTATAATTCACCCCTCCACTTT
few	TRBV5-6	TRBD2	TRBJ2-1	CASSLVGTSAYNEQFF	TGTGCCAGCAGCTTGGTCGGGACTAGCGCGTACAATGAGCAGTTCTTC
NA	TRBV5-4	NA	TRBJ1-6	CASSLTGTKNSPLHF	TGTGCCAGCAGCTTGACCGGGACAAAGAATTCACCCCTCCACTTT
many	TRBV19	NA	TRBJ2-7	CASKFEQHSYEQYF	TGTGCCAGTAAGTTCGAACAGCACTCCTACGAGCAGTACTTC
NA	TRBV14	NA	TRBJ2-7	CASSQDSQGWYEQYF	TGTGCCAGCAGCCAAGATAGCCAGGGTTGGTACGAGCAGTACTTC
few	TRBV4-1	TRBD1	TRBJ2-7	CASSQGHRGRYEQYF	TGCGCCAGCAGCCAAGGGCACAGGGGTAGGTACGAGCAGTACTTC
once	TRBV4-2	TRBD1	TRBJ1-3	CASSPSTGLSSGNTIYF	TGTGCCAGCAGCCCCTCGACAGGGCTTAGCTCTGGAAACACCATATATTTT
NA	TRBV21-1	NA	TRBJ2-7	CASSKGTSAHEQYF	TGTGCCAGCAGCAAAGGTACTAGCGCCCACGAGCAGTACTTC
NA	TRBV5-1	NA	TRBJ2-2	CASSSRTGELFF	TGCGCCAGCAGCTCCAGAACCGGGGAGCTGTTTTTT
NA	TRBV27	NA	TRBJ2-5	CASSPRHPEGQYF	TGTGCCAGCAGCCCCCGACATCCGGAAGGCCAGTACTTC
once	TRBV7-9	NA	TRBJ2-3	CASSYAWPTDTQYF	TGTGCCAGCAGTTATGCCTGGCCCACAGATACGCAGTATTTT
NA	TRBV6-6	NA	TRBJ1-1	CASSYESTYTEAFF	TGTGCCAGCAGTTACGAATCGACTTACACTGAAGCTTTCTTT
NA	TRBV11-2	TRBD2	TRBJ2-5	CASSLVQRGIGETQYF	TGTGCCAGCAGCTTAGTCCAGCGGGGGATTGGGGAGACCCAGTACTTC
NA	TRBV4-1	TRBD1	TRBJ2-5	CASSPGTGKQETQYF	TGCGCCAGCAGCCCTGGGACAGGGAAACAAGAGACCCAGTACTTC
NA	TRBV6-5	TRBD1	TRBJ1-6	CASSRDRGASPLHF	TGTGCCAGCAGTCGCGACAGGGGTGCTTCACCCCTCCACTTT
NA	TRBV7-2	NA	TRBJ1-1	CASSPRQGLNTEAFF	TGTGCCAGCAGCCCCCGGCAGGGCCTGAACACTGAAGCTTTCTTT
NA	TRBV6-5	NA	TRBJ1-5	CASSYGRGGNQPQHF	TGTGCCAGCAGTTACGGCAGGGGAGGTAATCAGCCCCAGCATTTT
few	TRBV6-1	NA	TRBJ1-1	CASSDRANTEAFF	TGTGCCAGCAGTGACAGGGCGAACACTGAAGCTTTCTTT
NA	TRBV5-4	NA	TRBJ2-3	CASSLDPTDTQYF	TGTGCCAGCAGCTTGGACCCCACAGATACGCAGTATTTT
NA	TRBV29-1	TRBD2	TRBJ2-1	CSVDGTSTLNEQFF	TGCAGCGTTGATGGGACTAGCACCTTGAATGAGCAGTTCTTC
NA	TRBV5-4	NA	TRBJ1-1	CASSLGSRSTEAFF	TGTGCCAGCAGCTTGGGGTCCAGAAGCACTGAAGCTTTCTTT
NA	TRBV7-2	TRBD1	TRBJ1-2	CASSLSGGYGYTF	TGTGCCAGCAGCCTTTCAGGGGGCTATGGCTACACCTTC
once	TRBV10-3	TRBD1	TRBJ2-2	CAAGTVNTGELFF	TGTGCCGCCGGGACAGTGAACACCGGGGAGCTGTTTTTT
NA	TRBV27	NA	TRBJ2-7	CASSLPHVAASYEQYF	TGTGCCAGCAGTTTGCCCCACGTGGCAGCCTCCTACGAGCAGTACTTC
NA	TRBV7-2	NA	TRBJ2-3	CASSSRGSSTDTQYF	TGTGCCAGCAGCTCAAGGGGTTCTAGCACAGATACGCAGTATTTT
NA	TRBV7-6	NA	TRBJ2-5	CASSLALGGFGETQYF	TGTGCCAGCAGCTTAGCGTTGGGTGGGTTCGGAGAGACCCAGTACTTC
NA	TRBV18	TRBD1	TRBJ2-3	CASSPGTGGTDTQYF	TGTGCCAGCTCACCCGGGACAGGTGGCACAGATACGCAGTATTTT
NA	TRBV7-7	NA	TRBJ1-2	CASSLEATTNYGYTF	TGTGCTAGCAGCTTGGAGGCCACTACTAACTATGGCTACACCTTC
few	TRBV5-4	NA	TRBJ2-5	CASSAQQETQYF	TGTGCCAGCAGCGCGCAGCAGGAGACCCAGTACTTC
NA	TRBV7-7	TRBD1	TRBJ2-5	CASSEGQGTTGQTQYF	TGTGCTAGCAGCGAGGGACAGGGGACGACCGGGCAGACCCAGTACTTC
NA	TRBV6-1	TRBD1	TRBJ1-4	CASSFTGGNEKLFF	TGTGCCAGCAGTTTCACAGGGGGTAATGAAAAACTGTTTTTT
NA	TRBV18	NA	TRBJ1-3	CASSPGGDSGNTIYF	TGTGCCAGCTCACCAGGAGGGGACTCTGGAAACACCATATATTTT
NA	TRBV2	NA	TRBJ2-1	CASSAAAGTLYNEQFF	TGTGCCAGCAGTGCGGCGGCAGGGACCCTTTACAATGAGCAGTTCTTC
NA	TRBV5-1	NA	TRBJ2-3	CASSLAGGQYTDTQYF	TGCGCCAGCAGCTTGGCGGGCGGACAGTACACAGATACGCAGTATTTT
few	TRBV18	NA	TRBJ1-6	CASSREGSPLHF	TGTGCCAGCTCCCGAGAGGGGTCACCCCTCCACTTT
NA	TRBV5-4	TRBD1	TRBJ2-1	CASSLTGQGTVHEQFF	TGTGCCAGCAGCCTAACTGGACAGGGCACGGTACATGAGCAGTTCTTC
NA	TRBV5-5	NA	TRBJ2-7	CASSWDSKGQYF	TGTGCCAGCAGCTGGGACTCCAAGGGGCAGTACTTC
NA	TRBV19	TRBD1	TRBJ1-2	CASRQDREYGYTF	TGTGCCAGTAGACAGGACAGGGAATATGGCTACACCTTC
NA	TRBV6-4	NA	TRBJ2-7	CASTRKGTSIPYEQYF	TGTGCCAGTACCAGGAAGGGGACCTCCATCCCTTACGAGCAGTACTTC
NA	TRBV7-3	NA	TRBJ1-6	CASSLHRVNSPLHF	TGTGCCAGCAGCTTACACAGGGTTAATTCACCCCTCCACTTT
NA	TRBV11-2	NA	TRBJ2-6	CASSSGTSGANVLTF	TGTGCCAGCAGCTCGGGGACATCTGGGGCCAACGTCCTGACTTTC
NA	TRBV14	NA	TRBJ2-7	CASSFRTASEQYF	TGTGCCAGCAGCTTTCGGACTGCTTCCGAGCAGTACTTC
NA	TRBV15	NA	TRBJ2-7	CATSRDLVHEQYF	TGTGCCACCAGCAGAGATCTGGTACACGAGCAGTACTTC
NA	TRBV7-9	NA	TRBJ1-2	CASSARGANYGYTF	TGTGCCAGCAGCGCCCGCGGCGCTAACTATGGCTACACCTTC